This TCR beta chain was sequenced during a study of blood T cell repertoires in COVID-19. Study details: There were acute and convalescent COVID-19 samples, and they came from the United States, Italy and Spain. PBMCs, B-cell-depleted T cells, or T cells provided the cDNA or gDNA that made up the material.

The junction had 6 bases not matched to a gene; V was cut back by 6 bases and J by 7 bases. The CDR3 covers 14 residues. CDR1 is MNHEY and CDR2 is SVGEGT in the germline V gene. Authors' data handling: Amplification from reference gene primers served as the basis for estimated nucleated cell counts. Produced via immunoSEQ multiplex PCR; TCRdb's table is partial and in-frame only. V and J calls plus clone size are reproduced from that table; the DNA served to infer D and trimming. Here the sample spans under 250,000 clones, almost 90% being singletons. The sequence came from a man of 80 years or more with acute or convalescent COVID-19. The J gene is TRBJ1-5, the V gene TRBV6-2 or TRBV6-3, with 10 positions matching TRBD1. Sequencing was done on a sample of peripheral blood. CDR3: CASSLTGGRQPQHF. The CDR3 DNA is TGTGCCAGCAGCCTGACAGGGGGCAGACAGCCCCAGCATTTT.